This T cell receptor (beta chain) is from a study of early T cells in non-severe SARS-CoV-2 infection. Study-wide background: The input, bulk RNA from unsorted whole blood, was sequenced, and chains were unpaired. Study conclusions and caveats: Missing private and CD4 specificities, VDJdb matching favored anti-spike CD8 responses.

This CDR3 has 16 amino acids. CDR1 is SGHTA, CDR2 FQGNSA, per germline. With V trimmed by 5 bases and J by 6 bases, 10 bases remained unmatched. Unique molecular identifiers were affixed to single, distinct cDNA molecules. TCRdb used MiXCR to reprocess the 5' RACE reads, holding one entry per CDR3 protein. This sample has approximately 49,000 distinct CDR3 sequences, with 12% found just once. In the case of this clonotype: As yet, its antigen is unknown.

Sequencing was performed on whole blood. This TCR derives from an adult who was a healthcare worker with PCR-confirmed SARS-CoV-2 infection or an uninfected control (not recorded which). J is TRBJ1-6 and V is TRBV7-2; TRBD1 matches 7 bases. CDR3 loop: CASSRGQATSNSPLHF. The CDR3 coding sequence is TGTGCCAGCAGCCGCGGACAGGCCACGTCTAATTCACCCCTCCACTTT.